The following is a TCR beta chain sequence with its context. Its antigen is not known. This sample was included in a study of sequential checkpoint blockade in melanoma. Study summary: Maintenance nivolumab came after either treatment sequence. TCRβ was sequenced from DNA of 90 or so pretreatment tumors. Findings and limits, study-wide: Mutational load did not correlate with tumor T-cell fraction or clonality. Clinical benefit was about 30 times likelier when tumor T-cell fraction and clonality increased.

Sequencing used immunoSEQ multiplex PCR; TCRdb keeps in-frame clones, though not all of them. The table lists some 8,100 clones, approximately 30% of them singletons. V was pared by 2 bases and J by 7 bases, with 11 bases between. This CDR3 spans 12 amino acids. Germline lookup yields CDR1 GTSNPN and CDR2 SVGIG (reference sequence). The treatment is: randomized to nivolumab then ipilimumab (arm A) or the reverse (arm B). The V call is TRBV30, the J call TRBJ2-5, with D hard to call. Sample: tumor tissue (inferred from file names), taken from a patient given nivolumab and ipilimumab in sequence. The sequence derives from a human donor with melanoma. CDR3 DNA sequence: TGTGCCTGGAGTACCCCGGCAGGGACCCAGTACTTC. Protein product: CAWSTPAGTQYF.